These 18 T cell receptor beta chains share one sample of origin, sequenced in a study of T cell clonotyping in hematopoietic cell transplantation. As for time point: recipient sample about 28 days before transplant, after cytoreduction. The assay was immunoSEQ multiplex PCR, and TCRdb's table has in-frame clones only and misses some. The top ten hold approximately 2% of the sample, which has approximately 27,000 clones, 93% seen once. Sequencing was performed on peripheral blood mononuclear cells, taken before stem cell transplant. These receptors all stem from a middle-aged man with acute myeloid leukemia. Some clones in this sample may be carry-over from other donors' samples.

The gene calls are TRBV4-3 and TRBJ2-3; no clear D gene. The germline V and J ends were trimmed by 0 bases and 8 bases, with 9 bases remaining between them. The CDR3 has 13 amino acids. The germline gives CDR1 LGHNA, CDR2 YSLEER. This chain's CDR3 is CASSQEVRSTQYF. Written as DNA, the CDR3 is TGCGCCAGCAGCCAAGAGGTTCGGAGTACGCAGTATTTT.

CDR3 bases: TGTGCCAGCAGCTTGAAACAGGGTCAAGAGACCCAGTACTTC. As protein: CASSLKQGQETQYF. The chain employs TRBV5-4 and TRBJ2-5, with D perhaps TRBD1 (6 bases). Per the germline V gene, CDR1 is SGHNT and CDR2 is YYREEE (reference sequence). The CDR3 covers 14 residues. The V end lost 1 base, the J end lost 2 bases, and 9 bases lay between the germline ends.

CDR3 region: CASSQDRVTREAFF. The CDR3 bases are TGCGCCAGCAGCCAAGATCGTGTTACCCGTGAAGCTTTCTTT. The chain joins TRBV4-1 to TRBJ1-1, with D uncertain. The CDR3 covers 14 residues. Trimming took 0 bases from V and 7 from J, leaving 12 bases between them. CDR1 is MGHRA, CDR2 YSYEKL, per germline.

This chain links TRBV7-9 with TRBJ2-7; the match to TRBD2 covers 9 bases. CDR3 length equals 17 residues. V shed 2 bases and J 0 bases; nucleotides not matched to a gene: 8. The germline gives CDR1 SEHNR, CDR2 FQNEAQ (reference sequence). CDR3 sequence reads: CASSLFPSGDSSYEQYF. The DNA for the CDR3 is TGTGCCAGCAGCTTATTCCCTAGCGGGGACAGCTCCTACGAGCAGTACTTC.

This clone showed up just once. The chain couples TRBV28 to TRBJ1-1; possibly TRBD1 for D (5 bases). Trimming took 5 bases from V and 1 from J, leaving 11 bases between them. The CDR3 loop spans 14 amino acids. Germline assignment: CDR1 MDHEN and CDR2 SYDVKM. The CDR3, as DNA: TGTGCCAGCAGTAGACCCGGGGGGAACACTGAAGCTTTCTTT. Protein product: CASSRPGGNTEAFF. Combining the CDR3 with reference TRBV28 and TRBJ1-1 gives the whole variable domain DVKVTQSSRYLVKRTGEKVFLECVQDMDHENMFWYRQDPGLGLRLIYFSYDVKMKEKGDIPEGYSVSREKKERFSLILESASTNQTSMYLCASSRPGGNTEAFFGQGTRLTVV.

The chain combines TRBV19 with TRBJ1-1; 9 bases match TRBD1. Germline CDR1 is LNHDA and CDR2 is SQIVND (reference sequence). The V and J ends lost 7 bases and 1 base, in that order; junction bases with no gene match: 19. The CDR3 has 19 amino acids. The CDR3 DNA reads as TGTGCCAGTAACAGACAATGGAGGAGACAGGGGGGCGAGAACACTGAAGCTTTCTTT. Its translation is CASNRQWRRQGGENTEAFF.

This clone appeared a single time. V gene TRBV30 combines with J gene TRBJ1-5, with a weak D call TRBD1 (6 bases). CDR1 GTSNPN and CDR2 SVGIG come from the germline V gene (reference sequence). CDR3 length: 15 amino acids. V was cut by 0 bases and J by 0 bases, with 9 bases left in between. The CDR3 loop reads CAWSVGTYSNQPQHF. Here the CDR3 DNA reads TGTGCCTGGAGTGTGGGGACATATAGCAATCAGCCCCAGCATTTT. Full variable domain (remainder filled in from reference TRBV30 and TRBJ1-5): SQTIHQWPATLVQPVGSPLSLECTVEGTSNPNLYWYRQAAGRGLQLLFYSVGIGQISSEVPQNLSASRPQDRQFILSSKKLLLSDSGFYLCAWSVGTYSNQPQHFGDGTRLSIL.

This clone showed up just once. V usage is TRBV6-5 and J usage is TRBJ2-7; possible D gene TRBD1, 6 bases. The CDR3 extends over 13 amino acids. Per germline, CDR1 MNHEY and CDR2 SVGAGI. Trimming cost V 2 bases and J 5 bases, with 10 bases left between them. CDR3 amino acids: CASSYGRGNEQYF. As DNA, the CDR3 is TGTGCCAGCAGTTACGGCAGGGGTAACGAGCAGTACTTC.

The chain joins TRBV7-8 to TRBJ2-7; no definite D call. Germline lookup yields CDR1 SGHVS and CDR2 FQNEAQ. V was cut by 3 bases and J by 6 bases, with 15 bases left in between. The CDR3 spans 14 residues. The CDR3 nucleotides are TGTGCCAGCAGCTTGCAGGACGCCGAGCCCGAGCAGTACTTC. This codes for CASSLQDAEPEQYF.

The V gene is TRBV5-1, the J gene TRBJ1-2, with D perhaps matching TRBD1 (5 bases). The CDR3 has 15 residues. The V gene lost 0 bases and the J gene lost 6 bases, with 15 bases spanning the gap. Germline CDR1 is SGHRS and CDR2 is YFSETQ. In DNA form, the CDR3 reads TGCGCCAGCAGCTTGGCCGCGGGGGGTAGTAATGGCTACACCTTC. Translation gives CASSLAAGGSNGYTF. Looking up the rest from reference TRBV5-1 and TRBJ1-2 gives the full variable domain: KAGVTQTPRYLIKTRGQQVTLSCSPISGHRSVSWYQQTPGQGLQFLFEYFSETQRNKGNFPGRFSGRQFSNSRSEMNVSTLELGDSALYLCASSLAAGGSNGYTFGSGTRLTVV.

The rearrangement links TRBV5-4 to TRBJ1-6; D is perhaps TRBD1 (5 bases). Germline V lookup: CDR1 SGHNT, CDR2 YYREEE (reference sequence). V was shortened by 3 bases and J by 6 bases, with 13 bases between the two germline ends. The CDR3 has 15 residues. DNA of the CDR3: TGTGCCAGCAGCTCCAGGTCGGGGGTTAATTCACCCCTCCACTTT. Amino acids: CASSSRSGVNSPLHF. The complete variable domain, with remaining parts taken from reference TRBV5-4 and TRBJ1-6, reads ETGVTQSPTHLIKTRGQQVTLRCSSQSGHNTVSWYQQALGQGPQFIFQYYREEENGRGNFPPRFSGLQFPNYSSELNVNALELDDSALYLCASSSRSGVNSPLHFGNGTRLTVT.

J is TRBJ1-2 and V is TRBV28; tentatively, D is TRBD1 (5 bases). Germline V gives CDR1 MDHEN, CDR2 SYDVKM. This CDR3 is 13 amino acids long. With 10 bases removed from V and 2 bases from J, the gap between germline ends came to 14 bases. CDR3 nucleotide sequence: TGTGCCATTTCCCGCGGGGGAAACTATGGCTACACCTTC. Its protein is CAISRGGNYGYTF.

The CDR3 region is CASRQGQGVPQYF. The DNA of the CDR3 is TGCGCCAGCAGACAGGGACAGGGGGTTCCCCAGTACTTC. This chain connects TRBV23-1 to TRBJ2-5, with TRBD1 matching 11 bases. TRBV23-1 is an ORF, with its function uncertain. The junction had 6 bases not matched to a gene; V was cut back by 6 bases and J by 9 bases. CDR3 size: 13 residues.

The chain has TRBV28 and TRBJ1-1, with no clear D. The V gene's germline CDR1 is MDHEN and CDR2 SYDVKM. The CDR3 is 13 residues long. The V end lost 3 bases, the J end lost 1 base, and 6 bases lay between the germline ends. The CDR3 region is CASSFVGNTEAFF. The CDR3 DNA reads as TGTGCCAGCAGTTTTGTAGGGAACACTGAAGCTTTCTTT.

The chain has TRBV19 and TRBJ2-3, with no clear D. Trimming took 3 bases from V and 3 from J, leaving 7 bases between them. Germline V gives CDR1 LNHDA, CDR2 SQIVND (reference sequence). This CDR3 has 13 amino acids. The CDR3 protein is CASSMRQTDTQYF. Here the CDR3 DNA reads TGTGCCAGTAGTATGAGGCAGACAGATACGCAGTATTTT.

The gene calls are TRBV11-2 and TRBJ2-7; D not certain. This CDR3 has 14 residues. V was trimmed by 3 bases and J by 2 bases, leaving 11 bases between them. In germline, CDR1 is SGHAT, CDR2 FQNNGV. For the CDR3, the DNA is TGTGCCAGCAGCTTGCTCGTTGGGGCCTACGAGCAGTACTTC. It codes for CASSLLVGAYEQYF.

DNA for the CDR3: TGCGCCAGCAGCCAAGAGCCGCAGCGTTACGGGGGCTACACCTTC. Its protein is CASSQEPQRYGGYTF. The chain combines TRBV4-1 with TRBJ1-2, with unresolved D. The V and J ends lost 0 bases and 8 bases respectively, with 16 bases between them. CDR3 length equals 15 residues. Germline CDR1 MGHRA, CDR2 YSYEKL.

This clone was found once. The chain joins TRBV19 to TRBJ2-6, with D uncertain. Germline values: CDR1 LNHDA, CDR2 SQIVND (reference sequence). Deletions cut 8 bases from V and 4 bases from J, with 9 bases between. The CDR3 covers 13 residues. CDR3 sequence (DNA): TGTGCCAGTTCGGTATTGGGGGCCAACGTCCTGACTTTC. It specifies CASSVLGANVLTF.